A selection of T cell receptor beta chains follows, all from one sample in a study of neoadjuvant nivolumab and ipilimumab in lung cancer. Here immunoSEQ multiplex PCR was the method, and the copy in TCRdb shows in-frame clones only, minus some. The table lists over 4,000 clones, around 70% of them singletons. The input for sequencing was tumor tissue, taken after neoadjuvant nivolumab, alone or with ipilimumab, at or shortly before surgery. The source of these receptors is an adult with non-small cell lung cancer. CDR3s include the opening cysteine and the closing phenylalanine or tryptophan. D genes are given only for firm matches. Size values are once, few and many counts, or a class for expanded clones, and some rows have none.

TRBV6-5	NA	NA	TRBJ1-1	TGTGCCAGCAGTTACTCGATGGGGACTGAAGCTTTCTTT	CASSYSMGTEAFF
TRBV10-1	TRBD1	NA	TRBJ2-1	TGCGCCAGCAGTGACGGGACAGCGAGCAATGAGCAGTTCTTC	CASSDGTASNEQFF
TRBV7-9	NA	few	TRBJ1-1	TGTGCCAGCAGCTTAATGTCCGGGACTGAAGCTTTCTTT	CASSLMSGTEAFF
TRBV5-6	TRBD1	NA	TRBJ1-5	TGTGCCAGCAGCTCATTGGGACAGGGGGACGGCAATCAGCCCCAGCATTTT	CASSSLGQGDGNQPQHF
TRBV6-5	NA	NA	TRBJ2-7	TGTGCCAGCAGTTACGACTCGGGGGTCGGAGAGCAGTACTTC	CASSYDSGVGEQYF
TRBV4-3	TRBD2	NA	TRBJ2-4	TGCGCCAGCAGCCCGGTCACTAGCGGGGCCATTCAGTACTTC	CASSPVTSGAIQYF
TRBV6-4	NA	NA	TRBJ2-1	TGTGCCAGCAGTGTGGGCGCAGACAATGAGCAGTTCTTC	CASSVGADNEQFF
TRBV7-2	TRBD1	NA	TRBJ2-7	TGTGCCAGCGAGCTTAGGAAGGGGGCGGCCGAGCAGTACTTC	CASELRKGAAEQYF
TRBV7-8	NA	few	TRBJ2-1	TGTGCCAGCAGCTTTCTTGTGGGGGCGGGGGATGAGCAGTTCTTC	CASSFLVGAGDEQFF
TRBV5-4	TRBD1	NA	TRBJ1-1	TGTGCCAGCAGAGCCGGGACAGGGATGAACACTGAAGCTTTCTTT	CASRAGTGMNTEAFF
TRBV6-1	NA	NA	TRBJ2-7	TGTGCCAGCAAGCCGGGATCACAGCAGTACTTC	CASKPGSQQYF
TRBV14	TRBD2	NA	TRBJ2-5	TGTGCCAGCAGCCAAATCGGTACAGCGGGGGGGAAAGAGACCCAGTACTTC	CASSQIGTAGGKETQYF
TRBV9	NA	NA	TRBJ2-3	TGTGCCAGCAGCGTCCAAGCACGAAATTCAGATACGCAGTATTTT	CASSVQARNSDTQYF
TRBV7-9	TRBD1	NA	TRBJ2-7	TGTGCCAGCAGCTTAGCGGAGGACAGGGGGCGCCGAGGGCAGTACTTC	CASSLAEDRGRRGQYF
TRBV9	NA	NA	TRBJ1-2	TGTGCCAGCAGCGTAGGACAGCACTATGGCTACACCTTC	CASSVGQHYGYTF
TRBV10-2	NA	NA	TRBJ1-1	TGCGCCAGCGGACCCGGGACGGGAGCTTTCTTT	CASGPGTGAFF
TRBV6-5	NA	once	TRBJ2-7	TGTGCCAGCAGTTACGATTGGTCGACCGGCGGGGAGCAGTACTTC	CASSYDWSTGGEQYF
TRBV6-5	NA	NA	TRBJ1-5	TGTGCCAGCAGTTACATCGCCGGGGGTCAGCCCCAGCATTTT	CASSYIAGGQPQHF
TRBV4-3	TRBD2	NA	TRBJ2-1	TGCGCCAGCAGTCGGATAGCGGGGGGCGGTAACAATGAGCAGTTCTTC	CASSRIAGGGNNEQFF
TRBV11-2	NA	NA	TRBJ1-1	TGTGCCAGCAGCTTAGCCCCCGACACTGAAGCTTTCTTT	CASSLAPDTEAFF
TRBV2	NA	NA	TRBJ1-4	TGTGCCAGCAGGGCCGACAGAGAAAAACTGTTTTTT	CASRADREKLFF